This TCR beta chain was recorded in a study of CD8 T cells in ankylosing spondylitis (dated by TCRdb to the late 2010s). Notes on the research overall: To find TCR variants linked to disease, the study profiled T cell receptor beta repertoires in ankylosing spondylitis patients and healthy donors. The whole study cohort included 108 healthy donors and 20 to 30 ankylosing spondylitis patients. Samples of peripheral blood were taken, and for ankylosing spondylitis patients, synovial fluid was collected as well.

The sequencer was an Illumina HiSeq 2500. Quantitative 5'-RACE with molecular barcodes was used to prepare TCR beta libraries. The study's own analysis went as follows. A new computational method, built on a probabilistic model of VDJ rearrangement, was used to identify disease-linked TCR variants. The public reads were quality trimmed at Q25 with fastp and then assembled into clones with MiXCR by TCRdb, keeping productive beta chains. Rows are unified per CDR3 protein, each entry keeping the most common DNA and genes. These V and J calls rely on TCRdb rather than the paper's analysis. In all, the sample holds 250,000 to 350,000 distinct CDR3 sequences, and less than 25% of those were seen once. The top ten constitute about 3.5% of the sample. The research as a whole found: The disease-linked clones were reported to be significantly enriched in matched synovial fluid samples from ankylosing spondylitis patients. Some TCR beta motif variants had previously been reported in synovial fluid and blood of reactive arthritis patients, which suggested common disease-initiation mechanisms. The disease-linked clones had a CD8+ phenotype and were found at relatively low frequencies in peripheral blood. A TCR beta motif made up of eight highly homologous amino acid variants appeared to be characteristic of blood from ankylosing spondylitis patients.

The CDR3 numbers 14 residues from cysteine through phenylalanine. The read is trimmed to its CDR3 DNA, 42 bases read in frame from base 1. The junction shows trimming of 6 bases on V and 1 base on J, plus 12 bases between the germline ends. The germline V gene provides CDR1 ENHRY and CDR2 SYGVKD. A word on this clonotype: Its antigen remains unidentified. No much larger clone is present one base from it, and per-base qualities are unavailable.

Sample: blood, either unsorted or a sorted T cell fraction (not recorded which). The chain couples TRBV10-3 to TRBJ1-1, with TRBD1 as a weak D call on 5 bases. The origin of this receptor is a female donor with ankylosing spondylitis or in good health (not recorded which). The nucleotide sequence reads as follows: TGTGCCATCAGCCAAGGGGAGGCGAACACTGAAGCTTTCTTT. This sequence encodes CAISQGEANTEAFF.